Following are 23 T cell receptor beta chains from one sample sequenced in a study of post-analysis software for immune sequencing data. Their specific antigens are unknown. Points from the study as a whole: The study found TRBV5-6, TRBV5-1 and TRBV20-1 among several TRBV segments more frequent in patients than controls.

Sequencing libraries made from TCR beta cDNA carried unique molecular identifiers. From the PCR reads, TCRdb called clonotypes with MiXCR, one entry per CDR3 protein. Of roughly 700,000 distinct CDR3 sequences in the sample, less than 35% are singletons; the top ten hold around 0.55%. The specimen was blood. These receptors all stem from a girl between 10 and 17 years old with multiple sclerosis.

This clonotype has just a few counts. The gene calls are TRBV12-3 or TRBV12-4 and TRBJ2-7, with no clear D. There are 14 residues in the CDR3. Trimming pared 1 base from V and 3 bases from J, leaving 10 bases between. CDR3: CASSLGGPLYEQYF. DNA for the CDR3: TGTGCCAGCAGTTTAGGGGGTCCTCTCTACGAGCAGTACTTC.

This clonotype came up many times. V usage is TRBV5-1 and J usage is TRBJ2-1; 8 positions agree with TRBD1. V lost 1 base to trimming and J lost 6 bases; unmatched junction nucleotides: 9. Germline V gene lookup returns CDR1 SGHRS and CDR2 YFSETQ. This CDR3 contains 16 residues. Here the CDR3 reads CASSLSFGTGGNEQFF. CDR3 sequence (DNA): TGCGCCAGCAGCTTGTCTTTTGGGACAGGTGGCAATGAGCAGTTCTTC.

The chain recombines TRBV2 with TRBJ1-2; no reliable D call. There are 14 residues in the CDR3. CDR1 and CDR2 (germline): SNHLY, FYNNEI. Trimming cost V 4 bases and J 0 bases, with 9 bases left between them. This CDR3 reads CASSAVQANYGYTF. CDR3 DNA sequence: TGTGCCAGCAGTGCAGTACAAGCTAACTATGGCTACACCTTC.

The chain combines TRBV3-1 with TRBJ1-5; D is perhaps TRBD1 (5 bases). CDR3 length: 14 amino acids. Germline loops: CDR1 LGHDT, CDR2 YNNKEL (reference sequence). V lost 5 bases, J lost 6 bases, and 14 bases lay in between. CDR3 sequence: CASSEGFVGQPQHF. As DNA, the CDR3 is TGTGCCAGCAGCGAGGGGTTTGTTGGTCAGCCCCAGCATTTT.

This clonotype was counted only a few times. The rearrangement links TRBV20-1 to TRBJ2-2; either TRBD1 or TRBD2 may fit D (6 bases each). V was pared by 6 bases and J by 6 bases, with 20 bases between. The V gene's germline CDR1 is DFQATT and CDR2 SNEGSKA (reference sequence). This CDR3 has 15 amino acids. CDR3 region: CSASRLVGGAGELFF. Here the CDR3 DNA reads TGCAGTGCATCCAGACTAGTAGGGGGAGCCGGGGAGCTGTTTTTT.

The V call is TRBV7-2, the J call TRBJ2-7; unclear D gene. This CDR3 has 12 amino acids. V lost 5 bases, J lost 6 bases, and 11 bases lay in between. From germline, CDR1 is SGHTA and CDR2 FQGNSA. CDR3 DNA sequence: TGTGCCAGCAGCGTTCCAGCCGGCGAGCAGTACTTC. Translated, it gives CASSVPAGEQYF.

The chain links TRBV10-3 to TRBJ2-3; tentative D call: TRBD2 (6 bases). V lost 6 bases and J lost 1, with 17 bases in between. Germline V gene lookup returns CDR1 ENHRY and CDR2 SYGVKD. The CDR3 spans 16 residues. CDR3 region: CAISAGGTGGTDTQYF. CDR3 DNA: TGTGCCATCAGCGCCGGGGGAACGGGGGGCACAGATACGCAGTATTTT.

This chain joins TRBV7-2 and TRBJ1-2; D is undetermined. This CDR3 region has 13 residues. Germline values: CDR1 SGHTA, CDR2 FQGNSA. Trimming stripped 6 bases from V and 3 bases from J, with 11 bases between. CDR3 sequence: CASRLWADYGYTF. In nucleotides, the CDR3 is TGTGCCAGCAGATTATGGGCCGACTATGGCTACACCTTC.

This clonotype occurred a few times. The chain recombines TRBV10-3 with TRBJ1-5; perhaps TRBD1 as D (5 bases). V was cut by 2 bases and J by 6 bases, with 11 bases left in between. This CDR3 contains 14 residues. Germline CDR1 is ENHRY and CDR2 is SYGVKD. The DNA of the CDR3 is TGTGCCATCAGTGAGGACAGATCAGGTCAGCCCCAGCATTTT. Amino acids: CAISEDRSGQPQHF.

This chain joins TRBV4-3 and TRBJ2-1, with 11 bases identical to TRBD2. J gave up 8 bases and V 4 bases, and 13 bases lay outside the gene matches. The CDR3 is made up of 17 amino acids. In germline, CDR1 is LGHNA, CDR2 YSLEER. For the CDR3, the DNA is TGCGCCAGCAGCCGACATAGCGGGAGGGCCGGTAGCGATGAGCAGTTCTTC. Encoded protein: CASSRHSGRAGSDEQFF.

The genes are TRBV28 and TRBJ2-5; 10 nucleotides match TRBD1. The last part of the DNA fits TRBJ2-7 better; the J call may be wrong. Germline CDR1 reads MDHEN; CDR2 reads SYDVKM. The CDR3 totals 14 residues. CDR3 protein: CASSEGQGKYEQYF. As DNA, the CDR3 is TGTGCCAGCAGTGAGGGACAGGGGAAATACGAGCAGTACTTC.

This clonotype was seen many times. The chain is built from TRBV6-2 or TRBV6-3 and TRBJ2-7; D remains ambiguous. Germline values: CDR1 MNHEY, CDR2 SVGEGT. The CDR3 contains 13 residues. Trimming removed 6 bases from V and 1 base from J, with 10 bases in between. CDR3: CASRPTGSYEQYF. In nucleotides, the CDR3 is TGTGCCAGCAGGCCTACTGGTTCCTACGAGCAGTACTTC.

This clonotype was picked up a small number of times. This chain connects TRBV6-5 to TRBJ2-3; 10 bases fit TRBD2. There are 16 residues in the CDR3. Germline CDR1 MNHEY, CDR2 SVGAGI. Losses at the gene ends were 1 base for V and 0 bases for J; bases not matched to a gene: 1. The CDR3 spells CASSYLAGGSTDTQYF. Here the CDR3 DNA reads TGTGCCAGCAGTTACTTAGCGGGAGGAAGCACAGATACGCAGTATTTT.

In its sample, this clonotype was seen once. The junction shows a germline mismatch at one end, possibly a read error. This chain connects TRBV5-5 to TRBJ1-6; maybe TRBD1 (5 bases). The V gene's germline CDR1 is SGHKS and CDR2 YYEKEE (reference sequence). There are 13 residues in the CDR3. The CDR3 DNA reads TGTGCCTGCAGCTTGGGATTGGGGGGAGCCCTCCACTTT. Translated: CACSLGLGGALHF.

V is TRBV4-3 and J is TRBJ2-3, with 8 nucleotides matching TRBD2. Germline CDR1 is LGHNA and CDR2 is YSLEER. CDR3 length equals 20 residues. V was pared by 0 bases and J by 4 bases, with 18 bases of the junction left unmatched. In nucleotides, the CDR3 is TGCGCCAGCAGCCAAGATGATGAGGTAGCGGGAAAGAAGGGAGCAGATACGCAGTATTTT. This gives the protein CASSQDDEVAGKKGADTQYF.

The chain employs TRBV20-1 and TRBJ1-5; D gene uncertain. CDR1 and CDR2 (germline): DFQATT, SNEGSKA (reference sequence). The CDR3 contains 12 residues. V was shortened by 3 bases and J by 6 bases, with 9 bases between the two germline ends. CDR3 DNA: TGCAGTGCTAGGTTCATAAGTCAGCCCCAGCATTTT. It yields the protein CSARFISQPQHF.

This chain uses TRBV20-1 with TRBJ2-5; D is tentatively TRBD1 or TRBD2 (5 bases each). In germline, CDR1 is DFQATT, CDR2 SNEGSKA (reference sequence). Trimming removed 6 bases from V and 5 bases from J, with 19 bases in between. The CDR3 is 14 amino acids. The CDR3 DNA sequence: TGCAGTGCGCCGTCGTTCCGGGACGGGGAGACCCAGTACTTC. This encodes CSAPSFRDGETQYF.

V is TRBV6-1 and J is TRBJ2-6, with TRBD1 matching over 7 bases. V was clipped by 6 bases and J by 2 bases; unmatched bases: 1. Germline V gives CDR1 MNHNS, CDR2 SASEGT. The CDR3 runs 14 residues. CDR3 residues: CASRDRAGANVLTF. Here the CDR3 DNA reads TGTGCCAGCAGAGACAGGGCTGGGGCCAACGTCCTGACTTTC.

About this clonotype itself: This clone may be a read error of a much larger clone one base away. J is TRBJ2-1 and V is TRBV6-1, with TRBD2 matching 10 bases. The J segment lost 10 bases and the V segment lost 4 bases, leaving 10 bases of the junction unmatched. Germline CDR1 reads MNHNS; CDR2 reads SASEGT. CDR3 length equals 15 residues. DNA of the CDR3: TGTGCCAGCAGTGGAGGAGCGGGGGGGCCTTTCGAGCAGTTCTTC. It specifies CASSGGAGGPFEQFF.

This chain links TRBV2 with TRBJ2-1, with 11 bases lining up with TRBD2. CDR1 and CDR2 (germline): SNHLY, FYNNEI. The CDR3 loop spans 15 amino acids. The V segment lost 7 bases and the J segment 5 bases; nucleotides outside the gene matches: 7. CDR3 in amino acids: CASTETSGADNEQFF. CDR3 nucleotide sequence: TGTGCCAGCACGGAGACTAGCGGGGCGGACAATGAGCAGTTCTTC.

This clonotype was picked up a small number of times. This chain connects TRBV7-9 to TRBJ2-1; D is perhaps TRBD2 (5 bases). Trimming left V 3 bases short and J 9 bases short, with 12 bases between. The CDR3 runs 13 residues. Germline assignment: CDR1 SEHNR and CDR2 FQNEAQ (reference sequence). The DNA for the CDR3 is TGTGCCAGCAGCTTGAGGTGGGAGACTGAGCAGTTCTTC. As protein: CASSLRWETEQFF.

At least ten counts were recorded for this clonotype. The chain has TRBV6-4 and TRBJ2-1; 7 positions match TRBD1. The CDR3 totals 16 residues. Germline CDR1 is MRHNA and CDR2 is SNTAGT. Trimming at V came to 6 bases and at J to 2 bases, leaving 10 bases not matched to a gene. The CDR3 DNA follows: TGTGCCAGCAGCCCCCTTTCAGGGGGTGCCTACAATGAGCAGTTCTTC. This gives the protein CASSPLSGGAYNEQFF.

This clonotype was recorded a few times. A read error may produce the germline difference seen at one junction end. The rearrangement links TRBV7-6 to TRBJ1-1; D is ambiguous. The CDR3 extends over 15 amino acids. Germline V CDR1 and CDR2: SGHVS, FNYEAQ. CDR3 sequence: CASSLARAPNTEAFF. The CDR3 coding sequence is TGTGCCAGTAGCTTAGCGAGGGCGCCGAACACTGAAGCTTTCTTT.